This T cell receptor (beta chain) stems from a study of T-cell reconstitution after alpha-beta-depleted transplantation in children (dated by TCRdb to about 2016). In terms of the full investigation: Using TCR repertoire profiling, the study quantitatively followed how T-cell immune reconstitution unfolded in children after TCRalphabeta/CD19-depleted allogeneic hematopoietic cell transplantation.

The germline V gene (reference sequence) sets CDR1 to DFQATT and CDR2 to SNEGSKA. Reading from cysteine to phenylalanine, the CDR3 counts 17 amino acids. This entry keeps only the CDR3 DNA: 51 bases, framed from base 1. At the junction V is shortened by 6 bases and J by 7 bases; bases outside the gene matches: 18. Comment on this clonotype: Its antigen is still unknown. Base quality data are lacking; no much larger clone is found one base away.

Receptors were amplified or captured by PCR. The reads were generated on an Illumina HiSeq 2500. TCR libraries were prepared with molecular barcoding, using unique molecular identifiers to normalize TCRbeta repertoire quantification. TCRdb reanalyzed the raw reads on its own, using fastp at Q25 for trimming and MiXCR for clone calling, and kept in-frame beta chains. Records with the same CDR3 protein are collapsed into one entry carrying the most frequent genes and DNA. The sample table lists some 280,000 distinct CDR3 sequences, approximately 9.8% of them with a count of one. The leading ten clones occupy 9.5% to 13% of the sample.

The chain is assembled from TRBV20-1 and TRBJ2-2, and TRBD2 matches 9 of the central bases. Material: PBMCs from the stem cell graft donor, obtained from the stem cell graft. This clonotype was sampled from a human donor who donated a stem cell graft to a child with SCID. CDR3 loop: CSATPPAGGRWDGELFF. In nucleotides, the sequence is TGCAGTGCAACACCGCCAGCGGGGGGAAGGTGGGACGGGGAGCTGTTTTTT.